In this sample, the clone carrying this TCR beta chain turned up a few times. The antigen is unknown. TCRdb fed the 5' RACE reads into MiXCR, producing one record per CDR3 protein. The sample has about 810,000 distinct CDR3 sequences; roughly an eighth are singletons. The data were obtained in a study of identical twins. Study-wide findings and caveats: Carriage of fewer insertions was seen in abundant cord blood beta clonotypes, whereas memory repertoires showed none. Out-of-frame beta chain sequences displayed weaker excess sharing between twins.

Germline CDR1 SGDLS, CDR2 YYNGEE. The germline V and J ends were trimmed by 5 bases and 11 bases, with 20 bases remaining between them. The length of the CDR3 is 14 residues. These sequences were also reported in another study, on yellow fever vaccine responses in identical twins.

The specimen sequenced was PBMCs. This clonotype was obtained from a woman between 18 and 30 years old in good health. This chain uses TRBV9 with TRBJ2-1; no definite D call. CDR3 protein: CASSSLFVGRKQFF. CDR3 sequence (DNA): TGTGCCAGCAGTAGTCTTTTCGTCGGTCGGAAGCAGTTCTTC.